The rows below give T cell receptor beta chains drawn from one sample of a study of early T cells in non-severe SARS-CoV-2 infection. Each CDR3 protein is one row after TCRdb ran MiXCR on the 5' RACE reads. The sample carries around 62,000 distinct CDR3 sequences, around 11% recorded once. Source material: whole blood. The receptors here all came from an adult who was a healthcare worker with PCR-confirmed SARS-CoV-2 infection or an uninfected control (not recorded which). Each CDR3 is given with its conserved first and last residue. Each record gives: J gene, D gene, V gene, CDR3 length, clone size, CDR3 protein, CDR3 DNA. A D gene is named only where the DNA matches it firmly. Expanded clones are given a class, and other clones once, few, many or no size at all.

TRBJ2-7,NA,TRBV4-1,15,many,CASSLLPGDSYEQYF,TGCGCCAGCAGCCTTCTGCCGGGGGATTCCTACGAGCAGTACTTC
TRBJ1-5,TRBD1,TRBV6-6,15,many,CASSYQGQSGQPQHF,TGTGCCAGCAGTTACCAGGGACAGTCGGGGCAGCCCCAGCATTTT
TRBJ2-7,NA,TRBV7-8,15,NA,CASSLGPDSIYEQYF,TGTGCCAGCAGCTTAGGCCCCGACAGCATCTACGAGCAGTACTTC
TRBJ2-5,NA,TRBV12-3/TRBV12-4,14,many,CASSLEGLKGTQYF,TGTGCCAGCAGTTTAGAGGGGCTAAAAGGGACCCAGTACTTC
TRBJ2-3,TRBD2,TRBV5-4,16,NA,CASRPGLAGGLDTQYF,TGTGCCAGCAGACCGGGACTAGCGGGAGGTTTAGATACGCAGTATTTT
TRBJ2-1,NA,TRBV20-1,11,NA,CSASSAPEQFF,TGCAGTGCTAGTTCTGCGCCCGAGCAGTTCTTC
TRBJ2-1,TRBD2,TRBV7-3,15,many,CASSLKASGNNEQFF,TGTGCCAGCAGCTTAAAGGCTAGCGGGAACAATGAGCAGTTCTTC
TRBJ2-1,TRBD2,TRBV7-6,16,few,CASSFSGTSPTNEQFF,TGTGCCAGCAGCTTCTCCGGGACTAGTCCCACGAATGAGCAGTTCTTC
TRBJ2-3,NA,TRBV24-1,15,many,CATANVGASTDTQYF,TGTGCCACCGCCAACGTGGGGGCTAGCACAGATACGCAGTATTTT
TRBJ2-7,TRBD2,TRBV28,13,few,CAIGSGSRDEQYF,TGTGCCATTGGTAGCGGGAGTCGGGACGAGCAGTACTTC
TRBJ2-3,NA,TRBV5-5,16,NA,CASRFEVSLSTDTQYF,TGTGCCAGCAGGTTTGAGGTTAGCCTAAGCACAGATACGCAGTATTTT
TRBJ2-7,NA,TRBV28,12,NA,CATHTNSYEQYF,TGTGCCACCCACACCAACTCCTACGAGCAGTACTTC
TRBJ2-2,NA,TRBV2,11,once,CASIGFGELFF,TGTGCCAGCATTGGGTTCGGGGAGCTGTTTTTT
TRBJ2-7,TRBD2,TRBV20-1,16,many,CSAAPSGTSGAYEQYF,TGCAGTGCTGCCCCCTCCGGGACTAGCGGTGCCTACGAGCAGTACTTC
TRBJ2-7,NA,TRBV19,16,NA,CASSIGGLHSDREQYF,TGTGCCAGTAGTATCGGGGGGCTTCACTCGGATCGGGAGCAGTACTTC
TRBJ1-5,TRBD1,TRBV9,15,NA,CASSPGQGRNQPQHF,TGTGCCAGCAGTCCCGGACAGGGGCGGAATCAGCCCCAGCATTTT
TRBJ2-3,TRBD1,TRBV29-1,12,few,CSLGTGEDTQYF,TGCAGCCTCGGGACAGGCGAAGATACGCAGTATTTT
TRBJ2-7,NA,TRBV2,13,many,CAWITGAGDEQYF,TGTGCCTGGATCACCGGGGCCGGGGACGAGCAGTACTTC
TRBJ2-7,TRBD1,TRBV7-2,15,many,CASSLRGHSSYEQYF,TGTGCCAGCAGCCTCAGGGGGCACAGCTCCTACGAGCAGTACTTC
TRBJ2-1,NA,TRBV28,13,many,CASEVSSYNEQFF,TGTGCCAGCGAGGTGAGCTCCTACAATGAGCAGTTCTTC
TRBJ2-7,TRBD1,TRBV6-5,15,many,CASSYSRTGDFEQYF,TGTGCCAGCAGTTACTCGAGGACAGGGGATTTCGAGCAGTACTTC
TRBJ2-4,NA,TRBV20-1,12,many,CSARVGGNIQYF,TGCAGTGCTAGAGTAGGTGGAAACATTCAGTACTTC
TRBJ2-7,NA,TRBV15,14,few,CATSRDRAYYEQYF,TGTGCCACCAGCAGAGACAGGGCCTACTACGAGCAGTACTTC
TRBJ2-2,TRBD2,TRBV20-1,15,few,CSATLAGRGTGELFF,TGCAGTGCTACGCTAGCGGGAAGGGGAACCGGGGAGCTGTTTTTT
TRBJ2-3,TRBD2,TRBV7-2,14,many,CASSPSGRTDTQYF,TGTGCCAGCAGCCCTAGCGGCCGCACAGATACGCAGTATTTT
TRBJ2-1,TRBD1,TRBV6-5,15,NA,CASSLGTGGYNEQFF,TGTGCCAGCAGTTTAGGGACAGGGGGGTACAATGAGCAGTTCTTC
TRBJ2-7,TRBD2,TRBV4-1,16,many,CASSHQGLAVGYEQYF,TGCGCCAGCAGCCATCAGGGACTAGCGGTGGGCTACGAGCAGTACTTC
TRBJ1-2,NA,TRBV5-1,15,many,CASSLDPQGIYGYTF,TGCGCCAGCAGCTTGGACCCTCAGGGGATCTATGGCTACACCTTC
TRBJ2-1,NA,TRBV20-1,14,NA,CSARTVGRSIEQFF,TGCAGTGCTAGGACTGTGGGCCGATCAATTGAGCAGTTCTTC
TRBJ2-3,NA,TRBV7-8,16,many,CASSLGFGSPTDTQYF,TGTGCCAGCAGCTTAGGATTCGGTAGTCCCACAGATACGCAGTATTTT
TRBJ1-2,NA,TRBV11-2,14,few,CASSPSRVGYGYTF,TGTGCCAGCAGCCCCAGTCGGGTAGGCTATGGCTACACCTTC
TRBJ2-3,NA,TRBV29-1,13,few,CSVERTGSDTQYF,TGCAGCGTTGAACGGACCGGGTCAGATACGCAGTATTTT
TRBJ2-7,NA,TRBV20-1,11,few,CSARTGGFRYF,TGCAGTGCTAGGACCGGAGGTTTCCGGTACTTC
TRBJ2-1,TRBD2,TRBV24-1,15,NA,CATENGGRARNEQFF,TGTGCCACCGAAAATGGCGGGAGGGCAAGGAATGAGCAGTTCTTC
TRBJ2-7,TRBD1,TRBV12-3/TRBV12-4,14,once,CASSSDRERYEQYF,TGTGCCAGCAGCTCGGACAGGGAAAGGTACGAGCAGTACTTC
TRBJ2-5,NA,TRBV10-3,13,NA,CAISAPGKETQYF,TGTGCCATCTCGGCCCCGGGGAAGGAGACCCAGTACTTC
TRBJ1-4,NA,TRBV28,11,many,CASSFDEKLFF,TGTGCCAGCAGTTTCGATGAAAAACTGTTTTTT
TRBJ1-1,NA,TRBV4-1,13,many,CASSRTPNTEAFF,TGCGCCAGCAGCCGGACACCGAACACTGAAGCTTTCTTT
TRBJ1-1,NA,TRBV24-1,15,many,CATSEPGALNTEAFF,TGTGCCACCAGTGAGCCAGGGGCCTTGAACACTGAAGCTTTCTTT
TRBJ2-1,NA,TRBV15,16,many,CATSRLPGTSLGVQFF,TGTGCCACCAGCAGACTCCCGGGGACCTCCCTAGGCGTGCAGTTCTTC
TRBJ1-1,NA,TRBV28,13,NA,CASSFGRLSEAFF,TGTGCCAGCAGTTTTGGCCGTCTCTCTGAAGCTTTCTTT
TRBJ1-4,NA,TRBV28,15,NA,CASRPPGPIVEKLFF,TGTGCCAGCAGACCTCCGGGACCGATTGTTGAAAAACTGTTTTTT
TRBJ1-2,TRBD1,TRBV18,17,many,CASSPSTGARANYGYTF,TGTGCCAGCTCACCGTCGACAGGGGCGAGAGCTAACTATGGCTACACCTTC
TRBJ2-1,TRBD2,TRBV3-1,12,NA,CASSQGLAGVFF,TGTGCCAGCAGCCAAGGACTAGCGGGAGTATTCTTC
TRBJ2-5,NA,TRBV11-2,12,few,CASSPNRETQYF,TGTGCCAGCAGCCCAAACAGGGAGACCCAGTACTTC